Sequencing of this T cell receptor (beta chain) was carried out in a study of cytomegalovirus exposure and HLA in healthy donors. Concerning this clone: Antigen: not known.

Notes on the study in general: A later analysis reported that several of the most significant clusters appeared to be linked to common viral pathogens, among them Epstein-Barr virus. TRBV6-2, TRBV6-3 and other indistinguishable V segments were excluded.

The PCR made use of 60 Vbeta and 13 Jbeta primers. This table comes from immunoSEQ multiplex PCR, and its TCRdb copy is limited to in-frame clones, with some not included. This sample carries about 150,000 clones, just under 65% of them seen once, and the ten largest clones take approximately 6.5%. This CDR3 region has 13 residues. Germline V gene lookup returns CDR1 MNHEY and CDR2 SVGAGI. The V end was cut by 2 bases, the J end by 0 bases, with 2 bases between. The rearrangement joins TRBV6-5 to TRBJ1-5; D gene ambiguous. The clonotype originates from a woman aged 55-70 years in good health and CMV-seropositive. The sample comprised PBMCs. In DNA form, the CDR3 reads TGTGCCAGCAGTTACCATAGCAATCAGCCCCAGCATTTT. Residues: CASSYHSNQPQHF.